The 29 T cell receptor beta chains reported below all come from one sample, sequenced in a study of control samples from healthy donors and cancer patients. The method was immunoSEQ multiplex PCR; TCRdb's version includes in-frame clones alone and lacks a portion of them. The sample carries 100,000 to 150,000 clones, about 95% recorded once. Sequenced: blood. These receptors originate from a man younger than 45 in good health.

This clone was picked up one time. V gene TRBV30 combines with J gene TRBJ2-5; 10 bases map to TRBD2. The CDR3 length is 15 residues. Looked up from germline, CDR1 is GTSNPN and CDR2 is SVGIG (reference sequence). The V and J ends lost 2 bases and 3 bases, in that order; junction bases with no gene match: 6. CDR3 amino acids: CAWSIGLADKETQYF. DNA for the CDR3: TGTGCCTGGAGTATCGGACTAGCGGATAAAGAGACCCAGTACTTC. The full variable domain, with the rest looked up from reference TRBV30 and TRBJ2-5, is SQTIHQWPATLVQPVGSPLSLECTVEGTSNPNLYWYRQAAGRGLQLLFYSVGIGQISSEVPQNLSASRPQDRQFILSSKKLLLSDSGFYLCAWSIGLADKETQYFGPGTRLLVL.

The V and J genes are TRBV6-5 and TRBJ1-5; weak D call: TRBD1 (6 bases). The V gene's germline CDR1 is MNHEY and CDR2 SVGAGI. The V gene lost 8 bases and the J gene lost 5 bases, with 16 bases spanning the gap. This CDR3 region has 14 residues. CDR3 loop: CASRPGGGHQPQHF. The CDR3 DNA reads TGTGCCAGCCGTCCGGGAGGGGGACATCAGCCCCAGCATTTT.

This clone was observed a few times. The rearrangement uses TRBV30 and TRBJ1-5; D is possibly TRBD1 (5 bases). V gave up 4 bases and J gave up 1 base, with 8 bases separating them. CDR1 and CDR2 from the germline V gene are GTSNPN and SVGIG (reference sequence). The CDR3 length is 13 residues. For the CDR3, the DNA is TGTGCCTGGACTGGGGGGAGCAATCAGCCCCAGCATTTT. Its protein product is CAWTGGSNQPQHF.

The chain recombines TRBV30 with TRBJ1-5; D is undetermined. The CDR3 has 12 amino acids. The V gene's germline CDR1 is GTSNPN and CDR2 SVGIG (reference sequence). V lost 2 bases to trimming and J lost 5 bases, with 7 bases between them. The DNA for the CDR3 is TGTGCCTGGAGTCTGGAAGATCAGCCCCAGCATTTT. It is translated as CAWSLEDQPQHF.

V and J are TRBV29-1 and TRBJ2-7; weak D call: TRBD1 (6 bases). The CDR3 loop spans 13 amino acids. Germline-derived CDR1 and CDR2 are SQVTM and ANQGSEA. Trimming stripped 7 bases from V and 3 bases from J, with 16 bases between. CDR3 in DNA: TGCAGCGCTACCCCCCGACAGGACTACGAGCAGTACTTC. It specifies CSATPRQDYEQYF.

This rearrangement joins TRBV5-8 to TRBJ2-7, with 7 nucleotides matching TRBD1. The CDR3 is 18 amino acids. The V segment lost 4 bases and the J segment 0 bases; nucleotides outside the gene matches: 16. Germline V CDR1 and CDR2: SGHTS, YDEGEE. This chain's CDR3 is CASSIWGDGQASSYEQYF. In DNA, the CDR3 is TGTGCCAGCAGCATATGGGGAGACGGACAGGCGAGCTCCTACGAGCAGTACTTC. Complete variable domain (other parts from reference TRBV5-8 and TRBJ2-7): EAGVTQSPTHLIKTRGQQATLRCSPISGHTSVYWYQQALGLGLQFLLWYDEGEERNRGNFPPRFSGRQFPNYSSELNVNALELEDSALYLCASSIWGDGQASSYEQYFGPGTRLTVT.

This rearrangement joins TRBV5-5 to TRBJ1-3; 7 nucleotides align to TRBD1. The germline gives CDR1 SGHKS, CDR2 YYEKEE (reference sequence). Losses at the gene ends were 1 base for V and 2 bases for J; bases not matched to a gene: 15. The CDR3 has 19 amino acids. The CDR3 DNA sequence: TGTGCCAGCAGCTTGAGGTCGCCGGCCAGGGGGTTTCCTGGAAACACCATATATTTT. As protein: CASSLRSPARGFPGNTIYF.

This rearrangement joins TRBV7-9 to TRBJ2-7, with a tentative D call TRBD2 (5 bases). Trimming shortened V by 1 base and J by 2 bases, and 9 bases separated the two germline ends. Per the germline V gene, CDR1 is SEHNR and CDR2 is FQNEAQ (reference sequence). There are 14 residues in the CDR3. The CDR3 DNA is TGTGCCAGCAGCTTAGGGCGGGTTCCCTACGAGCAGTACTTC. Amino acid sequence: CASSLGRVPYEQYF.

The rearrangement uses TRBV9 and TRBJ1-2; no reliable D call. Germline CDR1 SGDLS, CDR2 YYNGEE. CDR3 length: 13 residues. The V and J ends lost 3 bases and 4 bases respectively, with 10 bases between them. The CDR3 DNA sequence: TGTGCCAGCAGCGATCCCCAGTCCTATGGCTACACCTTC. This codes for CASSDPQSYGYTF.

The chain has TRBV12-3 or TRBV12-4 and TRBJ1-1; tentatively, D is TRBD1 (6 bases). Trimming took 4 bases from V and 1 from J, leaving 7 bases between them. This CDR3 has 13 residues. CDR3 DNA: TGTGCCAGCAGTTACAGGGAGAACACTGAAGCTTTCTTT. This encodes CASSYRENTEAFF.

The DNA of the CDR3 is TGTGCCAGCGCGGGGGCCGGCTCCTACAATGAGCAGTTCTTC. It yields the protein CASAGAGSYNEQFF. The rearrangement joins TRBV6-6 to TRBJ2-1; D is perhaps TRBD2 (7 bases). The CDR3 has 14 residues. V lost 8 bases and J 0 bases, leaving 11 bases between the germline ends. Germline V CDR1 and CDR2: MNHNY, SVGAGI (reference sequence).

The chain is built from TRBV5-1 and TRBJ2-1; 8 bases map to TRBD2. The CDR3 runs 15 residues. CDR1 is SGHRS and CDR2 is YFSETQ in the germline V gene. J gave up 4 bases and V 9 bases, and 12 bases lay outside the gene matches. The chain's CDR3 is CATRRGAGGYNEQFF. CDR3 nucleotides: TGCGCCACCCGAAGGGGGGCGGGGGGTTACAATGAGCAGTTCTTC. The variable domain in full, completed from reference TRBV5-1 and TRBJ2-1, reads KAGVTQTPRYLIKTRGQQVTLSCSPISGHRSVSWYQQTPGQGLQFLFEYFSETQRNKGNFPGRFSGRQFSNSRSEMNVSTLELGDSALYLCATRRGAGGYNEQFFGPGTRLTVL.

The chain has TRBV5-4 and TRBJ2-4; D possibly corresponds to TRBD2 (7 bases). Looked up from germline, CDR1 is SGHNT and CDR2 is YYREEE (reference sequence). The CDR3 totals 16 residues. V lost 0 bases and J 0 bases, leaving 10 bases between the germline ends. CDR3 nucleotide sequence: TGTGCCAGCAGCTTGGTAGGGGGGGAAGCCAAAAACATTCAGTACTTC. It encodes CASSLVGGEAKNIQYF.

This chain joins TRBV5-1 and TRBJ2-7, with 11 bases that match TRBD1. Germline CDR1 reads SGHRS; CDR2 reads YFSETQ. The CDR3 is 14 amino acids. V dropped 7 bases and J dropped 2; count of bases not matched to a gene: 5. CDR3 in amino acids: CASRGQGATYEQYF. The DNA of the CDR3 is TGCGCCAGCCGAGGACAGGGGGCCACCTACGAGCAGTACTTC.

This chain joins TRBV4-1 and TRBJ1-1; D is perhaps TRBD1 (5 bases). CDR1 MGHRA and CDR2 YSYEKL come from the germline V gene. This CDR3 region has 15 residues. V shed 3 bases and J shed 1 base, with 12 bases lying between them. CDR3 sequence: CASSQPRGSNTEAFF. The CDR3 nucleotides are TGCGCCAGCAGCCAGCCGAGGGGTTCGAACACTGAAGCTTTCTTT.

This clone was seen more than once but under ten times. The V and J genes are TRBV5-1 and TRBJ2-7; 10 bases are a match to TRBD1. V was clipped by 1 base and J by 4 bases; unmatched bases: 5. Germline V gene lookup returns CDR1 SGHRS and CDR2 YFSETQ. This CDR3 has 15 residues. CDR3 DNA sequence: TGCGCCAGCAGCTTGTCCGGGACAGGGGTTTACGAGCAGTACTTC. Amino acids: CASSLSGTGVYEQYF.

This chain links TRBV11-2 with TRBJ1-6; 7 nucleotides agree with TRBD1. Germline V gene data show CDR1 as SGHAT and CDR2 as FQNNGV. The CDR3 covers 17 residues. V shed 1 base and J 0 bases; nucleotides not matched to a gene: 3. The CDR3: CASSLVAGGSYNSPLHF. CDR3 coding DNA: TGTGCCAGCAGCTTAGTGGCAGGGGGCTCCTATAATTCACCCCTCCACTTT.

In regard to this clone: Mismatch with germline at one junction end may stem from a read error. The chain has TRBV7-6 and TRBJ2-1; tentatively, D is TRBD1 (6 bases). The CDR3 spans 14 residues. Per the germline V gene, CDR1 is SGHVS and CDR2 is FNYEAQ. The CDR3: CASSSGTSYNERFF. The CDR3 region has the DNA TGTGCCAGCAGTTCCGGGACAAGCTACAATGAGCGGTTCTTC.

This chain uses TRBV11-2 with TRBJ2-2; the D gene could be TRBD1 or TRBD2 (6 bases each). The CDR3 has 15 amino acids. Germline V CDR1 and CDR2: SGHAT, FQNNGV. V was trimmed by 4 bases and J by 6 bases, leaving 15 bases between them. CDR3 sequence: CASSSFLGGAGELFF. CDR3 sequence (DNA): TGTGCCAGCAGCTCCTTCTTGGGGGGCGCCGGGGAGCTGTTTTTT. Drawing the rest from reference TRBV11-2 and TRBJ2-2, the complete variable domain is EAGVAQSPRYKIIEKRQSVAFWCNPISGHATLYWYQQILGQGPKLLIQFQNNGVVDDSQLPKDRFSAERLKGVDSTLKIQPAKLEDSAVYLCASSSFLGGAGELFFGEGSRLTVL.

In this sample, this clone turned up once. The sample has other DNA sequences that encode this CDR3 too. The V and J genes are TRBV28 and TRBJ1-5; 7 nucleotides agree with TRBD1. CDR1 is MDHEN, CDR2 SYDVKM, per germline. The ends lost 2 bases at V and 6 bases at J; junction bases unmatched: 4. This CDR3 comprises 14 residues. CDR3 residues: CASSLRGGGQPQHF. The CDR3 nucleotides read TGTGCCAGCAGTTTAAGAGGGGGCGGTCAGCCCCAGCATTTT.

The rearrangement links TRBV24-1 to TRBJ2-2; D is perhaps TRBD2 (6 bases). The CDR3 covers 13 residues. Germline V gene lookup returns CDR1 KGHDR and CDR2 SFDVKD. The ends were cut back, 5 bases at V and 3 bases at J, with 6 bases in the middle. DNA of the CDR3: TGTGCCACCAGTGCGGGGGACACCGGGGAGCTGTTTTTT. As protein: CATSAGDTGELFF.

This rearrangement joins TRBV28 to TRBJ1-1, with 7 bases lining up with TRBD1. V shed 5 bases and J 4 bases; nucleotides not matched to a gene: 13. The germline V gene has CDR1 MDHEN and CDR2 SYDVKM. The CDR3 contains 16 residues. Here the CDR3 reads CASSPLDTGATTEAFF. The CDR3 coding sequence is TGTGCCAGCAGTCCCCTAGATACAGGGGCCACCACTGAAGCTTTCTTT.

As for this clone: Different DNA sequences within this sample yield the same CDR3. The chain links TRBV10-3 to TRBJ2-6, with TRBD1 matching 7 bases. CDR3 size: 18 residues. The V segment lost 2 bases and the J segment 2 bases; nucleotides outside the gene matches: 9. Germline V CDR1 and CDR2: ENHRY, SYGVKD. CDR3 DNA: TGTGCCATCAGTGAGGTCCAGGGGGTAAGGGCTGGGGCCAACGTCCTGACTTTC. It yields the protein CAISEVQGVRAGANVLTF.

The chain employs TRBV2 and TRBJ1-2; D may be TRBD1 (6 bases). This CDR3 spans 15 amino acids. The germline V gene has CDR1 SNHLY and CDR2 FYNNEI. With 4 bases removed from V and 10 bases from J, the gap between germline ends came to 22 bases. The CDR3 DNA reads as TGTGCCAGCAGTGGGGGGGACATTTTCGAGTTGAACTACACCTTC. Amino acid sequence: CASSGGDIFELNYTF.

In this sample, this clone turned up once. This chain uses TRBV19 with TRBJ2-3; 10 bases agree with TRBD2. Unmatched junction bases numbered 4, after V lost 3 bases and J lost 4 bases. Germline values: CDR1 LNHDA, CDR2 SQIVND (reference sequence). This CDR3 has 15 residues. CDR3 loop: CASSITSGASDTQYF. CDR3 nucleotide sequence: TGTGCCAGTAGTATCACTAGCGGGGCGTCAGATACGCAGTATTTT. Full variable domain (missing parts from reference TRBV19 and TRBJ2-3): DGGITQSPKYLFRKEGQNVTLSCEQNLNHDAMYWYRQDPGQGLRLIYYSQIVNDFQKGDIAEGYSVSREKKESFPLTVTSAQKNPTAFYLCASSITSGASDTQYFGPGTRLTVL.

This chain connects TRBV6-6 to TRBJ2-5; D gene uncertain. Germline V gene data show CDR1 as MNHNY and CDR2 as SVGAGI (reference sequence). The V end was cut by 6 bases, the J end by 5 bases, with 10 bases between. This CDR3 spans 12 amino acids. This CDR3 is CASSSVRETQYF. Here the CDR3 DNA reads TGTGCCAGCAGCTCCGTAAGGGAGACCCAGTACTTC.

The V gene is TRBV24-1, the J gene TRBJ2-1, with D perhaps TRBD1 (7 bases). V was clipped by 4 bases and J by 5 bases, with 23 bases between them. The CDR3 covers 18 residues. CDR1 and CDR2 (germline): KGHDR, SFDVKD. CDR3 DNA: TGTGCCACCAGTGAATCCACCCAGGGGGAGGAGCGGGACAATGAGCAGTTCTTC. Translating it yields CATSESTQGEERDNEQFF.

The J gene is TRBJ1-5, the V gene TRBV27; D is uncertain. The CDR3 consists of 16 residues. The V end lost 0 bases, the J end lost 2 bases, and 11 bases lay between the germline ends. Germline V lookup: CDR1 MNHEY, CDR2 SMNVEV (reference sequence). The CDR3 is CASSLSWGKGNQPQHF. CDR3 sequence (DNA): TGTGCCAGCAGTTTATCGTGGGGAAAGGGCAATCAGCCCCAGCATTTT.

V is TRBV7-6 and J is TRBJ2-7; TRBD1 aligns across 7 bases. Germline values: CDR1 SGHVS, CDR2 FNYEAQ. J was trimmed by 3 bases and V by 5 bases; bases with no gene match: 7. The CDR3 loop spans 14 amino acids. CDR3 protein: CASSQNRDSYEQYF. The DNA for the CDR3 is TGTGCCAGCAGCCAGAACCGGGACAGCTACGAGCAGTACTTC. The entire variable domain, with the rest obtained from reference TRBV7-6 and TRBJ2-7, is as follows: GAGVSQSPRYKVTKRGQDVALRCDPISGHVSLYWYRQALGQGPEFLTYFNYEAQQDKSGLPNDRFSAERPEGSISTLTIQRTEQRDSAMYRCASSQNRDSYEQYFGPGTRLTVT.